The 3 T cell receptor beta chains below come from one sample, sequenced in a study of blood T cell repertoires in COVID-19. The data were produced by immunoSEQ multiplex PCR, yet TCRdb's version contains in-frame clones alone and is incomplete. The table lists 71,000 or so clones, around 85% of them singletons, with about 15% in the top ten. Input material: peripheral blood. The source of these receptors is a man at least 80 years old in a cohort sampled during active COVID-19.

CDR3 amino acids: CASSALPQGSFNQPQHF. In nucleotides, the CDR3 is TGTGCCAGCAGTGCCCTTCCTCAGGGATCCTTCAATCAGCCCCAGCATTTT. This chain joins TRBV25-1 and TRBJ1-5; the D gene is possibly TRBD1 (5 bases). The V and J ends lost 4 bases and 3 bases respectively, with 19 bases between them. The germline CDR1 and CDR2 sequences are MGHDK and SYGVNS. This CDR3 comprises 17 residues. Together with reference TRBV25-1 and TRBJ1-5, the CDR3 gives the full variable domain: EADIYQTPRYLVIGTGKKITLECSQTMGHDKMYWYQQDPGMELHLIHYSYGVNSTEKGDLSSESTVSRIRTEHFPLTLESARPSHTSQYLCASSALPQGSFNQPQHFGDGTRLSIL.

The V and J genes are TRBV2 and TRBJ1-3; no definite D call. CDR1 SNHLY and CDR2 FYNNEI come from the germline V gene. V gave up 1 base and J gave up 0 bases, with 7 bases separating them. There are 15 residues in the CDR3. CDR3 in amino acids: CASSEGALSGNTIYF. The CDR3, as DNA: TGTGCCAGCAGTGAAGGGGCCCTCTCTGGAAACACCATATATTTT.

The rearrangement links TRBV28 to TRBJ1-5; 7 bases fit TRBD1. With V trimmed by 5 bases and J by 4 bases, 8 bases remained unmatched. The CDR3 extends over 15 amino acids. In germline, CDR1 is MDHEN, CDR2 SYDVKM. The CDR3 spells CASSGDRRPNQPQHF. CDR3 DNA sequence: TGTGCCAGCAGTGGGGACAGACGTCCAAATCAGCCCCAGCATTTT.